The entry that follows covers one TCR beta chain sequence. Antigen specificity is unknown. CDR1 and CDR2 (germline): SGHRS, YFSETQ. This CDR3 contains 13 residues. The sample comes from a study of monozygotic twins with inflammatory bowel disease. TCRdb re-called the 5' RACE reads and gives one entry per CDR3 protein, without DNA. The sample has over 200,000 distinct CDR3 sequences; the top ten hold around 7.6%. Regarding the study as a whole: A distinction between different T cell subtypes was not possible. With inverse Simpson as the measure, TCRbeta diversity was lower in IBD patients than in healthy co-twins.

The TCR sequence derives from a human donor with ulcerative colitis or Crohn's disease, or a healthy co-twin of an affected twin (not recorded which). This sequence joins TRBV5-1 and TRBJ2-7. Sequencing was performed on blood. CDR3 amino acids: CVSSEDLYYEQYF.